Each of the 20 T cell receptor beta chains below was sequenced from the same sample in a study of cytomegalovirus exposure and HLA in healthy donors. PCR involved 60 Vbeta and 13 Jbeta primers. Clones were read by immunoSEQ multiplex PCR, and TCRdb kept only the in-frame ones, dropping some. The data contain some 85,000 clones, over 70% of them singletons. Sequenced material: PBMCs. These receptors were collected from a man aged 18 to 29 in good health and CMV-seropositive.

Details on this clone: Distinct nucleotide sequences in the sample also encode this CDR3. The V and J genes are TRBV5-1 and TRBJ2-3, with D hard to call. The germline V and J ends were trimmed by 0 bases and 4 bases, with 6 bases remaining between them. This CDR3 is built from 13 residues. Germline V gives CDR1 SGHRS, CDR2 YFSETQ. The CDR3 loop reads CASSLVLADTQYF. The CDR3 bases are TGCGCCAGCAGCTTGGTACTGGCAGATACGCAGTATTTT.

The chain is built from TRBV29-1 and TRBJ2-7, with 7 nucleotides matching TRBD2. This CDR3 has 12 amino acids. Germline V CDR1 and CDR2: SQVTM, ANQGSEA. The V gene end was trimmed by 4 bases and the J gene end by 3 bases; junction bases not matched to a gene: 3. CDR3 sequence reads: CSVASGFYEQYF. As DNA, the CDR3 is TGCAGCGTTGCTAGCGGATTCTACGAGCAGTACTTC.

This clone turned up a few times. V gene TRBV10-1 combines with J gene TRBJ1-5; tentative D call: TRBD1 (5 bases). The CDR3 spans 16 residues. Germline V gene sequence: CDR1 WNHNN, CDR2 SYGVQD (reference sequence). The V end lost 0 bases, the J end lost 3 bases, and 12 bases lay between the germline ends. CDR3 DNA sequence: TGCGCCAGCAGTGAGTCCAGCAGGGCATCCAATCAGCCCCAGCATTTT. It codes for CASSESSRASNQPQHF.

This chain uses TRBV19 with TRBJ2-3, with D possibly matching TRBD1 (5 bases). This CDR3 has 13 residues. V was pared by 7 bases and J by 6 bases, with 14 bases between. CDR1 and CDR2 from the germline V gene are LNHDA and SQIVND (reference sequence). DNA of the CDR3: TGTGCCAGTACCCAGGGTACGGGCGATACGCAGTATTTT. It yields the protein CASTQGTGDTQYF. Complete variable domain (other parts from reference TRBV19 and TRBJ2-3): DGGITQSPKYLFRKEGQNVTLSCEQNLNHDAMYWYRQDPGQGLRLIYYSQIVNDFQKGDIAEGYSVSREKKESFPLTVTSAQKNPTAFYLCASTQGTGDTQYFGPGTRLTVL.

This clone came up once. This sequence joins TRBV4-1 and TRBJ1-5, with D unclear. The CDR3 is made up of 17 amino acids. Trimming cost V 3 bases and J 3 bases, with 18 bases left between them. The germline V gene encodes CDR1 MGHRA and CDR2 YSYEKL. In nucleotides, the CDR3 is TGCGCCAGCAGCCAGGGAGGTGTAGCGGGGTTCAATCAGCCCCAGCATTTT. Its protein product is CASSQGGVAGFNQPQHF.

The rearrangement uses TRBV29-1 and TRBJ2-5; D remains unclear. The germline CDR1 and CDR2 sequences are SQVTM and ANQGSEA. Trimming shortened V by 4 bases and J by 5 bases, and 8 bases separated the two germline ends. This CDR3 contains 11 residues. CDR3: CSVGLRETQYF. The CDR3 coding sequence is TGCAGCGTTGGGTTGCGGGAGACCCAGTACTTC.

J is TRBJ1-1 and V is TRBV28, with D perhaps matching TRBD1 (5 bases). The CDR3 loop spans 12 amino acids. Germline CDR1 is MDHEN and CDR2 is SYDVKM. V gave up 8 bases and J gave up 5 bases, with 12 bases separating them. The chain's CDR3 is CASLGRGTEAFF. CDR3 coding DNA: TGTGCCAGCCTAGGGCGGGGGACTGAAGCTTTCTTT.

The chain uses TRBV7-8 and TRBJ1-5, with 8 positions matching TRBD1. The CDR3 covers 13 residues. The germline V gene has CDR1 SGHVS and CDR2 FQNEAQ. V trimming: 5 bases; J trimming: 4 bases; junction bases outside the gene matches: 1. CDR3 DNA sequence: TGTGCCAGCAGCCGGGACAGGAATCAGCCCCAGCATTTT. It codes for CASSRDRNQPQHF.

This chain links TRBV29-1 with TRBJ2-1; the D is unclear. The CDR3 length is 10 residues. The ends were cut back, 4 bases at V and 9 bases at J, with 7 bases in the middle. CDR1 and CDR2 (germline): SQVTM, ANQGSEA. Here the CDR3 DNA reads TGCAGCGTTGTAGTTTCTGAGCAGTTCTTC. Its translation: CSVVVSEQFF.

The chain employs TRBV5-1 and TRBJ2-6; D might be TRBD2 (5 bases). CDR1 and CDR2 from the germline V gene are SGHRS and YFSETQ. The CDR3 spans 15 residues. The V end was cut by 2 bases, the J end by 4 bases, with 10 bases between. In DNA form, the CDR3 reads TGCGCCAGCAGCTTAGGACTTTCCGGGGCCAACGTCCTGACTTTC. Protein: CASSLGLSGANVLTF.

J is TRBJ2-7 and V is TRBV11-2; TRBD2 agrees at 12 bases. Germline V lookup: CDR1 SGHAT, CDR2 FQNNGV. Trimming cost V 6 bases and J 6 bases; bases outside gene matches: 15. The CDR3 spans 17 residues. CDR3 in amino acids: CASSRLAGERRLIEQYF. DNA for the CDR3: TGTGCCAGCAGTAGACTAGCGGGAGAACGCCGGCTAATCGAGCAGTACTTC.

The V and J genes are TRBV7-6 and TRBJ2-7; TRBD1 is a possible D gene (5 bases). Per the germline V gene, CDR1 is SGHVS and CDR2 is FNYEAQ. The CDR3 covers 15 residues. Trimming cost V 5 bases and J 2 bases, with 16 bases left between them. The CDR3 bases are TGTGCCAGCAGCCCCGTAAGACAGATAGCCTACGAGCAGTACTTC. It translates to CASSPVRQIAYEQYF. Filled out from reference TRBV7-6 and TRBJ2-7, the complete variable domain reads GAGVSQSPRYKVTKRGQDVALRCDPISGHVSLYWYRQALGQGPEFLTYFNYEAQQDKSGLPNDRFSAERPEGSISTLTIQRTEQRDSAMYRCASSPVRQIAYEQYFGPGTRLTVT.

The chain recombines TRBV5-8 with TRBJ1-5, with 9 bases fitting TRBD1. Losses at the gene ends were 0 bases for V and 8 bases for J; bases not matched to a gene: 12. This CDR3 has 17 amino acids. CDR1 SGHTS and CDR2 YDEGEE come from the germline V gene. CDR3 in amino acids: CASSLVGGTGGWEPQHF. CDR3 nucleotide sequence: TGTGCCAGCAGCTTGGTTGGGGGAACAGGGGGCTGGGAGCCCCAGCATTTT.

J is TRBJ2-7 and V is TRBV9; the match to TRBD2 covers 9 bases. With V trimmed by 3 bases and J by 7 bases, 8 bases remained unmatched. The CDR3 length is 14 residues. Germline V gene lookup returns CDR1 SGDLS and CDR2 YYNGEE. The CDR3 sequence: CASSETSGPREQYF. CDR3 bases: TGTGCCAGCAGCGAGACTAGCGGCCCTAGAGAGCAGTACTTC.

The chain combines TRBV10-1 with TRBJ2-1, with a tentative D call TRBD2 (6 bases). The CDR3 contains 13 residues. Germline V gene data show CDR1 as WNHNN and CDR2 as SYGVQD (reference sequence). Trimming took 2 bases from V and 14 from J, leaving 16 bases between them. This chain's CDR3 is CASSEILAGAKFF. The CDR3 DNA is TGCGCCAGCAGTGAGATACTAGCTGGTGCCAAGTTCTTC.

The chain couples TRBV7-9 to TRBJ2-1; TRBD2 matches at 9 bases. V shed 2 bases and J 4 bases; nucleotides not matched to a gene: 3. Germline lookup yields CDR1 SEHNR and CDR2 FQNEAQ (reference sequence). CDR3 length: 15 residues. This chain's CDR3 is CASSLSTSGYNEQFF. CDR3 sequence (DNA): TGTGCCAGCAGCTTAAGCACTAGCGGGTACAATGAGCAGTTCTTC.

The chain combines TRBV25-1 with TRBJ2-5, with D possibly being TRBD2 (5 bases). Trimming took off 3 bases at V and 5 bases at J, with 16 bases between the two ends. The length of the CDR3 is 15 residues. Germline V gene sequence: CDR1 MGHDK, CDR2 SYGVNS. The CDR3 sequence: CASSDPGGAGETQYF. The CDR3 DNA is TGTGCCAGCAGTGACCCCGGAGGAGCCGGGGAGACCCAGTACTTC. Supplemented by reference TRBV25-1 and TRBJ2-5, the full variable domain reads EADIYQTPRYLVIGTGKKITLECSQTMGHDKMYWYQQDPGMELHLIHYSYGVNSTEKGDLSSESTVSRIRTEHFPLTLESARPSHTSQYLCASSDPGGAGETQYFGPGTRLLVL.

The chain carries TRBV6-5 and TRBJ1-5; TRBD1 aligns across 7 bases. Unmatched junction bases numbered 5, after V lost 5 bases and J lost 4 bases. The CDR3 runs to 14 residues. Germline V gives CDR1 MNHEY, CDR2 SVGAGI. The CDR3 protein is CASSTTGVNQPQHF. The DNA of the CDR3 is TGTGCCAGCAGTACTACAGGGGTTAATCAGCCCCAGCATTTT.

The gene calls are TRBV29-1 and TRBJ1-1; TRBD1 matches at 8 bases. Trimming at V came to 4 bases and at J to 5 bases, leaving 6 bases not matched to a gene. Germline CDR1 and CDR2: SQVTM and ANQGSEA. CDR3 length: 13 amino acids. The CDR3 nucleotides are TGCAGCGTTGGGGTCACAGGGGGAACTGAAGCTTTCTTT. Translated, it gives CSVGVTGGTEAFF.

This chain uses TRBV28 with TRBJ2-7, with 11 nucleotides matching TRBD1. This CDR3 is built from 15 residues. CDR1 is MDHEN and CDR2 is SYDVKM in the germline V gene. V shed 5 bases, J shed 5 bases, and the junction held 8 bases outside the gene matches. The CDR3 nucleotides read TGTGCCAGCAGTGGCCGGGACAGGGGGTACGACGAGCAGTACTTC. Translated: CASSGRDRGYDEQYF. Supplemented by reference TRBV28 and TRBJ2-7, the full variable domain reads DVKVTQSSRYLVKRTGEKVFLECVQDMDHENMFWYRQDPGLGLRLIYFSYDVKMKEKGDIPEGYSVSREKKERFSLILESASTNQTSMYLCASSGRDRGYDEQYFGPGTRLTVT.